This TCR beta chain comes out of a study of OX40 agonist ivuxolimab in advanced cancers. Turning to the study itself: Patients received the agonistic anti-OX40 (CD134) antibody ivuxolimab. Findings of the study overall: Expanded clones belonging to CD8+ T cells outnumbered, on average, those of CD4+.

As regards this clone: Its antigen is not known.

Autoimmune disease history or systemic immunosuppression barred patients. There are 14 residues in the CDR3. V gave up 3 bases and J gave up 5 bases; unmatched junction bases: 6. Germline assignment: CDR1 SGDLS and CDR2 YYNGEE. Assay used: immunoSEQ multiplex PCR; TCRdb lists only in-frame clones, some missing. The sample has thousands of clones; around 90% are singletons. This TCR was recovered from an adult with an advanced solid tumor such as melanoma, head and neck, liver or kidney cancer. Sequencing used CD4+ or CD8+ T cells sorted from blood, obtained in a trial of the OX40 agonist ivuxolimab. This chain links TRBV9 with TRBJ2-7; 9 nucleotides agree with TRBD1. CDR3 region: CASSADRGSDEQYF. As DNA, the CDR3 is TGTGCCAGCAGCGCCGACAGGGGGAGCGACGAGCAGTACTTC.